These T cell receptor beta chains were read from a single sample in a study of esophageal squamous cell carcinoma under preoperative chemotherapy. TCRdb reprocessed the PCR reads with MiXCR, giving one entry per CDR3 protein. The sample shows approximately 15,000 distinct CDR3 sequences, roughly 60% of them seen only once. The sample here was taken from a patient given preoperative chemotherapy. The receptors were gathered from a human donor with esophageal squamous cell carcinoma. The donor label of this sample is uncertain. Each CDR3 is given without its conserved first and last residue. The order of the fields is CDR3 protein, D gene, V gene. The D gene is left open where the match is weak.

ASSSQGGNTGELF	NA	TRBV7-2
AGGDPETQY	NA	TRBV6-1
ASSEGIQGHQDTQY	NA	TRBV6-1
ASRSASSGLTYEQF	TRBD2	TRBV6-1
ASSALAVSTGELY	NA	TRBV6-4
ASNPTGAGDTQY	TRBD1	TRBV6-1
ASSSSGSIYEQY	TRBD2	TRBV7-2
ASRSTGPGYGYT	NA	TRBV6-1
ASSTYEQY	NA	TRBV6-1
ASSFERAGANVLT	NA	TRBV12-3/TRBV12-4
ASRVTQVSNQPQH	NA	TRBV6-1
AGGWGGGKDTQY	NA	TRBV10-3
ASGNTDTQF	NA	TRBV6-1
ASSYGGGGNSPLH	NA	TRBV6-5
ASSYTDTQY	NA	TRBV11-1
ASRGYGGGRTETQY	TRBD2	TRBV12-3/TRBV12-4
ASSNFAGNTGELF	NA	TRBV7-2
ASRSGGGVVGGGNTDTQY	NA	TRBV27
GSTGVCHKNTQY	NA	TRBV7-2
ASSDSSSGANVLT	NA	TRBV6-4
ASSLASSGGEEQF	TRBD2	TRBV7-9
AGRGGLAKDMQY	NA	TRBV6-1
ASSDPGFSTGEQY	NA	TRBV6-4
ATHGNTGELF	NA	TRBV6-1
ARSGGRCQDTQY	NA	TRBV6-1
ASGGGGGGPTDTQY	TRBD2	TRBV6-1
ASGGGGGGATETQY	TRBD2	TRBV6-1
ASSQNPGQWGREQY	TRBD1	TRBV6-1
AAGSGGRDQDTQY	TRBD2	TRBV10-3
ASSEWGLGGKNTQY	NA	TRBV6-1
ASRGGGSGTGYYEQY	TRBD1	TRBV6-1
ASSSGGTNEETQY	NA	TRBV7-2